A single sample is the source of the 19 T cell receptor beta chains below, sequenced in a study of T cell changes during pregnancy in multiple sclerosis. Sequencing used immunoSEQ multiplex PCR; TCRdb keeps in-frame clones, though not all of them. The data contain around 29,000 clones, around 89% of them singletons. Sequencing was performed on CD4+ T cells from peripheral blood mononuclear cells, taken in the first trimester of pregnancy. These receptors were collected from a female donor in good health, enrolled as a control in a pregnancy study.

The gene calls are TRBV7-7 and TRBJ2-1; no definite D call. This CDR3 contains 14 residues. The germline V gene encodes CDR1 SSHAT and CDR2 FNYEAQ (reference sequence). V was shortened by 2 bases and J by 6 bases, with 11 bases between the two germline ends. CDR3 bases: TGTGCCAGCAGCTTATTCTCAGGAAGCAATGAGCAGTTCTTC. Protein: CASSLFSGSNEQFF.

The CDR3 DNA is TGTGCCAGCAGCCCGAAGGGGATCCTTAATTCACCCCTCCACTTT. It translates to CASSPKGILNSPLHF. V gene TRBV25-1 combines with J gene TRBJ1-6, with TRBD1 as a possible D gene (5 bases). This CDR3 spans 15 amino acids. The germline V gene encodes CDR1 MGHDK and CDR2 SYGVNS. V was trimmed by 6 bases and J by 6 bases, leaving 15 bases between them.

The CDR3 spells CAISESSASGDNEQFF. CDR3 sequence (DNA): TGTGCCATCAGTGAGTCTTCAGCTAGCGGTGACAATGAGCAGTTCTTC. This chain links TRBV10-3 with TRBJ2-1; 7 bases match TRBD2. CDR1 ENHRY and CDR2 SYGVKD come from the germline V gene. This CDR3 region has 16 residues. Losses at the gene ends were 0 bases for V and 5 bases for J; bases not matched to a gene: 7.

This rearrangement joins TRBV28 to TRBJ1-4; perhaps TRBD1 as D (6 bases). Germline CDR1 is MDHEN and CDR2 is SYDVKM. The CDR3 consists of 15 residues. Trimming took 4 bases from V and 10 from J, leaving 19 bases between them. The CDR3 loop reads CASSSNQGLRRKLFF. CDR3 DNA sequence: TGTGCCAGCAGTTCGAATCAGGGGCTCCGGAGAAAACTGTTTTTT.

The DNA of the CDR3 is TGTGCCAGCAGACCACACGACAGGGGGCAAGGTGGCTACACCTTC. Translated: CASRPHDRGQGGYTF. The chain couples TRBV28 to TRBJ1-2; 10 nucleotides align to TRBD1. Germline-derived CDR1 and CDR2 are MDHEN and SYDVKM. V dropped 6 bases and J dropped 7; count of bases not matched to a gene: 11. The CDR3 extends over 15 amino acids.

The CDR3 nucleotides read TGTGCCAGCAGCCCGGACAGGGGGCGGACCGGGGAGCTGTTTTTT. As protein: CASSPDRGRTGELFF. The J gene is TRBJ2-2, the V gene TRBV7-2; 11 positions match TRBD1. Trimming cost V 5 bases and J 5 bases; bases outside gene matches: 4. The germline gives CDR1 SGHTA, CDR2 FQGNSA. The CDR3 loop spans 15 amino acids.

CDR3 protein: CASSPTGGHTNYGYTF. In DNA, the CDR3 is TGCGCCAGCAGCCCGACAGGGGGGCATACTAACTATGGCTACACCTTC. This chain connects TRBV5-1 to TRBJ1-2, with TRBD1 matching over 9 bases. CDR3 length: 16 amino acids. Per the germline V gene, CDR1 is SGHRS and CDR2 is YFSETQ. The V gene end was trimmed by 4 bases and the J gene end by 0 bases; junction bases not matched to a gene: 7.

The V and J genes are TRBV5-1 and TRBJ2-1; D unresolved. CDR3 length: 14 amino acids. Germline loops: CDR1 SGHRS, CDR2 YFSETQ. V was cut by 4 bases and J by 5 bases, with 13 bases left in between. CDR3 nucleotide sequence: TGCGCCAGCAGCAACTCCCTCGCGGACAATGAGCAGTTCTTC. Its translation is CASSNSLADNEQFF. Full variable domain (rest looked up from reference TRBV5-1 and TRBJ2-1): KAGVTQTPRYLIKTRGQQVTLSCSPISGHRSVSWYQQTPGQGLQFLFEYFSETQRNKGNFPGRFSGRQFSNSRSEMNVSTLELGDSALYLCASSNSLADNEQFFGPGTRLTVL.

The CDR3 here is CASTLSGGRVNTEAFF. The CDR3 bases are TGTGCCAGCACCCTTAGCGGGGGGCGCGTGAACACTGAAGCTTTCTTT. The chain combines TRBV7-2 with TRBJ1-1, with D possibly matching TRBD1 (6 bases). V gave up 7 bases and J gave up 0 bases, with 18 bases separating them. CDR3 length: 16 residues. Germline CDR1 is SGHTA and CDR2 is FQGNSA.

Concerning this clone itself: This same CDR3 is encoded by further DNA sequences in the sample. The chain recombines TRBV14 with TRBJ1-2, with D unclear. There are 13 residues in the CDR3. The V and J ends lost 3 bases and 2 bases respectively, with 7 bases between them. Germline V gene sequence: CDR1 SGHDN, CDR2 FVKESK. CDR3 residues: CASSQTDNYGYTF. Written as DNA, the CDR3 is TGTGCCAGCAGCCAGACTGACAACTATGGCTACACCTTC.

The chain recombines TRBV7-8 with TRBJ2-1; 14 bases match TRBD2. Germline V gene lookup returns CDR1 SGHVS and CDR2 FQNEAQ. V lost 3 bases and J lost 0; bases outside the gene matches: 4. CDR3 length: 18 residues. The DNA of the CDR3 is TGTGCCAGCAGCTTCGGACTAGCGGGGGGCCTCTCCTACAATGAGCAGTTCTTC. Its translation: CASSFGLAGGLSYNEQFF.

The chain has TRBV28 and TRBJ2-3; weak D call: TRBD1 (6 bases). The CDR3 covers 14 residues. CDR1 MDHEN and CDR2 SYDVKM come from the germline V gene. The V end was cut by 5 bases, the J end by 1 base, with 10 bases between. The CDR3 sequence: CASSLSGGTDTQYF. The CDR3 DNA sequence: TGTGCCAGCAGTCTTTCAGGGGGCACAGATACGCAGTATTTT.

V and J are TRBV7-9 and TRBJ2-1; perhaps TRBD2 as D (5 bases). The germline CDR1 and CDR2 sequences are SEHNR and FQNEAQ (reference sequence). The CDR3 consists of 16 residues. Trimming pared 1 base from V and 4 bases from J, leaving 14 bases between. The CDR3 region is CASSLDSPSWYNEQFF. The CDR3 bases are TGTGCCAGCAGCTTAGATTCGCCTAGCTGGTACAATGAGCAGTTCTTC. The full variable domain, rest sourced from reference TRBV7-9 and TRBJ2-1, is DTGVSQNPRHKITKRGQNVTFRCDPISEHNRLYWYRQTLGQGPEFLTYFQNEAQLEKSRLLSDRFSAERPKGSFSTLEIQRTEQGDSAMYLCASSLDSPSWYNEQFFGPGTRLTVL.

This clone was detected a few times. The identical CDR3 is also encoded by other nucleotide sequences in the sample. The chain recombines TRBV28 with TRBJ1-1, with 8 nucleotides matching TRBD1. V was clipped by 6 bases and J by 1 base; unmatched bases: 7. CDR3 length: 15 amino acids. Germline V gene sequence: CDR1 MDHEN, CDR2 SYDVKM. CDR3 in DNA: TGTGCCAGCAGCCTAAGACAGGGGAGGAACACTGAAGCTTTCTTT. Its protein product is CASSLRQGRNTEAFF.

This clone has only a few counts. The CDR3 loop is CASSVDSSLEREQYF. The CDR3 nucleotides read TGTGCCAGCAGCGTAGACTCTTCGCTAGAGCGCGAGCAGTACTTC. V is TRBV9 and J is TRBJ2-7, with D uncertain. CDR3 length equals 15 residues. CDR1 is SGDLS, CDR2 YYNGEE, per germline. The V and J ends lost 0 bases and 6 bases respectively, with 16 bases between them.

The chain couples TRBV7-8 to TRBJ2-1; 7 positions match TRBD1. This CDR3 contains 16 residues. CDR1 and CDR2 from the germline V gene are SGHVS and FQNEAQ. Trimming at V came to 1 base and at J to 4 bases, leaving 7 bases not matched to a gene. This CDR3 reads CASSLGDRAPYNEQFF. The CDR3 DNA reads TGTGCCAGCAGCTTAGGTGACAGGGCCCCTTACAATGAGCAGTTCTTC.

V is TRBV7-9 and J is TRBJ1-3; tentative D call: TRBD1 (6 bases). V lost 2 bases to trimming and J lost 0 bases, with 8 bases between them. CDR3 size: 15 residues. Per the germline V gene, CDR1 is SEHNR and CDR2 is FQNEAQ (reference sequence). CDR3 DNA: TGTGCCAGCAGCTTAAGGACAGACTCTGGAAACACCATATATTTT. Protein: CASSLRTDSGNTIYF.

V usage is TRBV4-2 and J usage is TRBJ2-5; perhaps TRBD1 as D (6 bases). The germline V and J ends were trimmed by 4 bases and 4 bases, with 16 bases remaining between them. Looked up from germline, CDR1 is LGHNA and CDR2 is YNFKEQ. The CDR3 is made up of 15 amino acids. This CDR3 is CASSREIGGRETQYF. The CDR3 nucleotides read TGTGCCAGCAGCCGAGAGATAGGGGGACGAGAGACCCAGTACTTC.

The V gene is TRBV5-6, the J gene TRBJ1-3; no firm D call. CDR1 SGHDT and CDR2 YYEEEE come from the germline V gene. The CDR3 covers 16 residues. The V end lost 1 base, the J end lost 0 bases, and 11 bases lay between the germline ends. The CDR3 is CASSLRGRNSGNTIYF. Written as DNA, the CDR3 is TGTGCCAGCAGCTTGAGAGGGCGGAACTCTGGAAACACCATATATTTT.